Shown below are 27 T cell receptor beta chains from a single sample sequenced in a study of vaccination and CD4 T cells after COVID-19 (dated by TCRdb to 2022 to 2024). No antigens are known for them. Library preparation was by PCR. The reads were generated on an Illumina iSeq 100. At the Johns Hopkins FTIC core, DNA from the cultured CD4+ T cells underwent TCR sequencing with the Oncomine TCR Beta short-read assay. TCRdb ran its own pipeline on the public reads, namely fastp trimming at Q25 and MiXCR clone calling, and kept in-frame beta chains. Rows matching on CDR3 protein sequence are summarized as one entry with the most common DNA and genes. The sample has about 10,000 distinct CDR3 sequences on record, about 31% of them singletons. Roughly a tenth of the sample is held by the ten biggest clonotypes. The sample's treatment or condition, from its label and the paper: roughly ten-day PBMC culture with coronavirus spike peptide pools or control peptides (ViraFEST assay).

The sequenced sample was CD4+ T cells from blood, cultured in vitro, obtained after SARS-CoV-2 vaccination. These receptors came from a human donor who had recovered from COVID-19.

This sequence joins TRBV25-1 and TRBJ1-1; weak D call: TRBD1 (6 bases). CDR1 and CDR2 (germline): MGHDK, SYGVNS. Trimming removed 7 bases from V and 6 bases from J, with 15 bases in between. There are 13 residues in the CDR3. The CDR3 bases are TGTGCCAGCATTATGACAGGTTTCCCTGAAGCTTTCTTT. Translation: CASIMTGFPEAFF.

This clonotype is medium-sized within its sample. The chain links TRBV6-2 or TRBV6-3 to TRBJ1-5, with 7 bases identical to TRBD1. This CDR3 region has 16 residues. V lost 6 bases, J lost 1 base, and 9 bases stayed unmatched. Germline V CDR1 and CDR2: MNHEY, SVGEGT. CDR3 DNA: TGTGCCAGCAGCCTAGGACAGGTACTAAGCAATCAGCCCCAGCATTTT. This translates into CASSLGQVLSNQPQHF.

V usage is TRBV5-1 and J usage is TRBJ2-1; TRBD1 might be the D (6 bases). The V and J ends lost 6 bases and 2 bases respectively, with 15 bases between them. The length of the CDR3 is 15 residues. Germline V gene sequence: CDR1 SGHRS, CDR2 YFSETQ. The CDR3 DNA reads as TGCGCCAGCACCCTGATAGCAGGGGCCTACAATGAGCAGTTCTTC. It yields the protein CASTLIAGAYNEQFF.

The gene calls are TRBV18 and TRBJ2-3; TRBD2 might be the D (5 bases). Trimming removed 3 bases at V and 6 bases at J, with 13 bases between. The germline V gene has CDR1 KGHSH and CDR2 LQKENI. This CDR3 contains 14 residues. The CDR3 DNA is TGTGCCAGCTCACCTCCGGGGAAAGGGGATACGCAGTATTTT. Its translation: CASSPPGKGDTQYF.

The V gene is TRBV7-9, the J gene TRBJ2-4, with a weak D call TRBD1 (5 bases). The V end lost 5 bases, the J end lost 1 base, and 24 bases lay between the germline ends. The CDR3 totals 19 residues. Germline loops: CDR1 SEHNR, CDR2 FQNEAQ (reference sequence). The CDR3 DNA follows: TGTGCCAGCAGCCCCCACCGTGGTTCAGGGCGTGGGGCCAAAAACATTCAGTACTTC. This encodes CASSPHRGSGRGAKNIQYF.

V usage is TRBV7-2 and J usage is TRBJ2-3; D gene unclear. CDR1 is SGHTA and CDR2 is FQGNSA in the germline V gene. The CDR3 spans 14 residues. The germline V and J ends were trimmed by 5 bases and 5 bases, with 14 bases remaining between them. CDR3 sequence (DNA): TGTGCCAGCAGCCCATCAACGGCGGTAGATACGCAGTATTTT. It is translated as CASSPSTAVDTQYF.

This clonotype came up a few times. The V gene is TRBV20-1, the J gene TRBJ1-4; possibly TRBD1 for D (6 bases). The CDR3 totals 14 residues. V was trimmed by 6 bases and J by 8 bases, leaving 19 bases between them. Germline V gene data show CDR1 as DFQATT and CDR2 as SNEGSKA (reference sequence). CDR3 DNA: TGCAGTGCACATGAGCCGGGGGCAGGCGAAAAACTGTTTTTT. Translated, it gives CSAHEPGAGEKLFF.

This CDR3 is CASSLVSLTQFF. In DNA form, the CDR3 reads TGTGCCAGCAGCTTAGTGTCTCTTACGCAGTTCTTC. V and J are TRBV7-2 and TRBJ2-1; no definite D call. CDR1 and CDR2 (germline): SGHTA, FQGNSA. V shed 1 base and J shed 12 bases, with 10 bases lying between them. The CDR3 spans 12 residues.

The V and J genes are TRBV29-1 and TRBJ2-1; 9 bases align to TRBD2. CDR3 size: 14 residues. Germline loops: CDR1 SQVTM, CDR2 ANQGSEA. V shed 4 bases, J shed 2 bases, and the junction held 3 bases outside the gene matches. As DNA, the CDR3 is TGCAGCGTTGGGGCGGGAGGGCCCTACAATGAGCAGTTCTTC. As protein: CSVGAGGPYNEQFF.

This chain links TRBV19 with TRBJ2-1; D possibly matches TRBD1 or TRBD2 (6 bases each). CDR1 and CDR2 (germline): LNHDA, SQIVND (reference sequence). V was trimmed by 3 bases and J by 10 bases, leaving 13 bases between them. The CDR3 is made up of 13 amino acids. CDR3 coding DNA: TGTGCCAGTAGTATGGGGGGCTACGGGGAGCAGTTCTTC. Its translation: CASSMGGYGEQFF.

There are a few counts of this clonotype. The chain has TRBV20-1 and TRBJ2-3; 8 bases map to TRBD2. Germline CDR1 is DFQATT and CDR2 is SNEGSKA (reference sequence). J lost 1 base, V lost 3 bases, and 9 bases had no gene match. This CDR3 is 16 amino acids long. CDR3 in DNA: TGCAGTGCTAGCTTAAGTAGCGGGGCCCGCACAGATACGCAGTATTTT. Translated, it gives CSASLSSGARTDTQYF.

The chain joins TRBV20-1 to TRBJ2-5; 13 bases map to TRBD2. V shed 3 bases, J shed 5 bases, and the junction held 0 bases outside the gene matches. Germline CDR1 reads DFQATT; CDR2 reads SNEGSKA (reference sequence). This CDR3 has 13 residues. The CDR3 DNA reads TGCAGTGCTAGGACTAGCGGGAGGGAGACCCAGTACTTC. This gives the protein CSARTSGRETQYF.

This clonotype ranks as medium-sized (0.01 to 0.1%). The rearrangement links TRBV6-4 to TRBJ2-3; TRBD2 matches 7 bases. In germline, CDR1 is MRHNA, CDR2 SNTAGT. V shed 3 bases and J 1 base; nucleotides not matched to a gene: 4. This CDR3 region has 15 residues. Written as DNA, the CDR3 is TGTGCCAGCAGTGAAGGCGGGAGCGGCACAGATACGCAGTATTTT. It yields the protein CASSEGGSGTDTQYF.

This chain connects TRBV7-2 to TRBJ2-5; no clear D. CDR1 and CDR2 from the germline V gene are SGHTA and FQGNSA. V was pared by 4 bases and J by 5 bases, with 14 bases between. The CDR3 consists of 14 residues. The CDR3 sequence is CASSSRGIRETQYF. DNA for the CDR3: TGTGCCAGCAGCTCGAGAGGAATAAGGGAGACCCAGTACTTC.

By sample share, this clonotype is medium-sized. This rearrangement joins TRBV20-1 to TRBJ2-1, with a possible D match to TRBD2 (6 bases). This CDR3 contains 11 residues. The V end lost 6 bases, the J end lost 9 bases, and 12 bases lay between the germline ends. Germline V gene data show CDR1 as DFQATT and CDR2 as SNEGSKA (reference sequence). In nucleotides, the CDR3 is TGCAGTGCCGGGCTGGGGGGTGAGCAGTTCTTC. Translated, it gives CSAGLGGEQFF.

The genes are TRBV20-1 and TRBJ2-1, with 9 bases aligning to TRBD1. This CDR3 is 14 amino acids long. Looked up from germline, CDR1 is DFQATT and CDR2 is SNEGSKA (reference sequence). With V trimmed by 7 bases and J by 5 bases, 9 bases remained unmatched. The CDR3 region is CSVKVGTGNNEQFF. The CDR3 DNA sequence: TGCAGTGTTAAAGTTGGGACAGGGAACAATGAGCAGTTCTTC.

This clonotype was seen a handful of times. CDR3 amino acids: CASTRSGSTDTQYF. The CDR3 DNA sequence: TGTGCCAGTACCCGTAGCGGGAGCACAGATACGCAGTATTTT. V gene TRBV19 combines with J gene TRBJ2-3, with 7 bases lining up with TRBD2. Looked up from germline, CDR1 is LNHDA and CDR2 is SQIVND (reference sequence). The ends lost 7 bases at V and 0 bases at J; junction bases unmatched: 4. CDR3 size: 14 residues.

V usage is TRBV19 and J usage is TRBJ2-7; 9 bases map to TRBD1. Looked up from germline, CDR1 is LNHDA and CDR2 is SQIVND (reference sequence). This CDR3 has 17 residues. Trimming at V came to 3 bases and at J to 0 bases, leaving 9 bases not matched to a gene. CDR3 in amino acids: CASSITGTGPISYEQYF. DNA for the CDR3: TGTGCCAGTAGTATCACCGGGACAGGGCCAATCTCCTACGAGCAGTACTTC.

Judged by abundance, this clonotype is large (0.1 to 1%). The chain carries TRBV27 and TRBJ2-5, with 13 nucleotides matching TRBD2. J lost 4 bases, V lost 5 bases, and 4 bases had no gene match. Germline values: CDR1 MNHEY, CDR2 SMNVEV (reference sequence). This CDR3 region has 15 residues. Written as DNA, the CDR3 is TGTGCCAGCAGTCCGCGGACTAGCGGGAGAGAGACCCAGTACTTC. It specifies CASSPRTSGRETQYF.

This rearrangement joins TRBV18 to TRBJ1-2; no clear D. CDR3 length equals 14 residues. Trimming took 3 bases from V and 4 from J, leaving 12 bases between them. Germline CDR1 is KGHSH and CDR2 is LQKENI. CDR3 sequence (DNA): TGTGCCAGCTCACCGGAGGCGCGGGGCTATGGCTACACCTTC. It translates to CASSPEARGYGYTF.

Only a few counts were recorded for this clonotype. The junction shows a germline mismatch at one end, possibly a read error. The gene calls are TRBV20-1 and TRBJ2-3, with D tentatively TRBD2 (7 bases). Germline loops: CDR1 DFQATT, CDR2 SNEGSKA (reference sequence). This CDR3 contains 15 residues. CDR3: CSANRRAGDTHTQYF. In nucleotides, the CDR3 is TGCAGTGCAAACCGCAGGGCGGGGGACACACATACGCAGTATTTT.

V usage is TRBV7-6 and J usage is TRBJ2-2; D might be TRBD2 (6 bases). This CDR3 comprises 16 residues. From germline, CDR1 is SGHVS and CDR2 FNYEAQ. V dropped 0 bases and J dropped 2 bases, with 10 bases sitting between them. CDR3 sequence: CASSLADGSNTGELFF. The CDR3 DNA sequence: TGTGCCAGCAGCTTAGCTGACGGGAGTAACACCGGGGAGCTGTTTTTT.

The chain is built from TRBV6-2 or TRBV6-3 and TRBJ2-2, with D perhaps TRBD1 (5 bases). Germline V gene sequence: CDR1 MNHEY, CDR2 SVGEGT. CDR3 size: 18 residues. V was trimmed by 5 bases and J by 0 bases, leaving 19 bases between them. The CDR3 coding sequence is TGTGCCAGCAGTCTATCAGGAGTGGGCAGGGCGAACACCGGGGAGCTGTTTTTT. Encoded protein: CASSLSGVGRANTGELFF.

This clonotype was observed a handful of times. The chain employs TRBV20-1 and TRBJ2-3, with 8 bases that match TRBD2. The CDR3 spans 14 residues. V lost 3 bases and J lost 2; bases outside the gene matches: 4. Germline CDR1 and CDR2: DFQATT and SNEGSKA (reference sequence). The CDR3 nucleotides are TGCAGTGCTAGTCGGGGGGGTGACACAGATACGCAGTATTTT. Translated, it gives CSASRGGDTDTQYF.

The V and J genes are TRBV7-3 and TRBJ2-3; D gene unclear. Germline loops: CDR1 SGHTA, CDR2 FQGTGA. The V gene lost 2 bases and the J gene lost 1 base, with 13 bases spanning the gap. The length of the CDR3 is 16 residues. The CDR3 sequence is CASSLGVGRGTDTQYF. The CDR3, as DNA: TGTGCCAGCAGCTTAGGTGTGGGAAGGGGCACAGATACGCAGTATTTT.

The V call is TRBV7-2, the J call TRBJ2-2; 12 bases align to TRBD2. Germline values: CDR1 SGHTA, CDR2 FQGNSA. There are 18 residues in the CDR3. The trim removed 6 bases at V and 4 bases at J, leaving 12 bases unmatched. Written as DNA, the CDR3 is TGTGCCAGCAGGGACCGCACTAGCGGGAGGTTCGGCACCGGGGAGCTGTTTTTT. It yields the protein CASRDRTSGRFGTGELFF.

This clonotype was observed a few times. The rearrangement links TRBV7-9 to TRBJ2-1; D is perhaps TRBD1 or TRBD2 (5 bases each). The CDR3 contains 21 residues. With 5 bases removed from V and 5 bases from J, the gap between germline ends came to 34 bases. CDR1 is SEHNR and CDR2 is FQNEAQ in the germline V gene (reference sequence). In DNA form, the CDR3 reads TGTGCCAGCAGCCCGGGCCGATTGTCGGCAGGGAGCGTCCCCACGAACAATGAGCAGTTCTTC. Translation gives CASSPGRLSAGSVPTNNEQFF.